The present T cell receptor (beta chain) was sequenced within a study of CD8+CD57+ T cells in acquired aplastic anemia. The use of genomic DNA as template underpinned the TCR beta VDJ and CDR3 profiling. Using its own MiXCR run on the reads, TCRdb lists one record per CDR3 protein. This table has 250,000 or so distinct CDR3 sequences, around 45% appearing once. The CDR3 totals 17 residues. With V trimmed by 5 bases and J by 2 bases, 7 bases remained unmatched. Looked up from germline, CDR1 is MNHEY and CDR2 is SMNVEV (reference sequence). All sequencing subjects had displayed CD8+CD57+ cell expansion on flow cytometry. The blood sampling took place in patients who had so far received no therapy.

The clonotype originates from a human donor with aplastic anemia. Sequenced input: sorted CD4+, CD8+, or CD8+CD57+ T cells (not recorded which) from PBMCs. The chain has TRBV27 and TRBJ2-6, with 9 bases lining up with TRBD1. In nucleotides, the CDR3 is TGTGCCAGCAGTCCCCGGACAGGGGTCACTGGGGCCAACGTCCTGACTTTC. Protein sequence: CASSPRTGVTGANVLTF. The whole variable domain, remainder taken from reference TRBV27 and TRBJ2-6, is EAQVTQNPRYLITVTGKKLTVTCSQNMNHEYMSWYRQDPGLGLRQIYYSMNVEVTDKGDVPEGYKVSRKEKRNFPLILESPSPNQTSLYFCASSPRTGVTGANVLTFGAGSRLTVL.